This TCR beta chain was recorded in a study of cytomegalovirus exposure and HLA in healthy donors. Primers included in the PCR were 60 Vbeta and 13 Jbeta primers. This table comes from immunoSEQ multiplex PCR, and its TCRdb copy is limited to in-frame clones, with some not included. In the table there are 98,000 or so clones, 76% of which are singletons. Germline trimming cut 4 bases from V and 7 bases from J; bases unmatched to any gene: 6. This CDR3 has 14 amino acids. The V gene's germline CDR1 is SGHTA and CDR2 FQGNSA. V and J are TRBV7-2 and TRBJ2-2, with 7 bases identical to TRBD1. This receptor was obtained from a woman aged 18-29 years in good health and CMV-seropositive. The sequenced sample was PBMCs. This CDR3 is CASSSAGGVGELFF. CDR3 DNA sequence: TGTGCCAGCAGCTCCGCAGGGGGAGTCGGGGAGCTGTTTTTT.